What follows describes a single T cell receptor beta chain. What it recognizes is unknown. The library was made from cDNA and included unique molecular identifiers. In TCRdb, the PCR reads were re-called with MiXCR into one record per CDR3 protein. This table has roughly 400,000 distinct CDR3 sequences, over 30% appearing once. The CDR3 covers 13 residues. Germline V gene lookup returns CDR1 DFQATT and CDR2 SNEGSKA (reference sequence). The junction had 9 bases not matched to a gene; V was cut back by 0 bases and J by 13 bases. This sample was included in a study of post-analysis software for immune sequencing data. Study in general: Progressive-relapsing, secondary progressive and relapsing-remitting multiple sclerosis were among the disease courses included.

Findings and caveats of the study: Four to six TRBV segments were more frequent in patients than controls; TRBV5-6, TRBV5-1 and TRBV20-1 belonged to this group. Controls had significantly higher normalized Chao1 diversity than multiple sclerosis patients. Analysis by F measure revealed that same-batch samples clustered strongly together.

Sequenced input: blood. V is TRBV20-1 and J is TRBJ2-4, with 7 bases lining up with TRBD2. The clonotype was recovered from a girl aged 2 to 10 with multiple sclerosis. CDR3 coding DNA: TGCAGTGCTAGAGATTCCGGCCGGGGGGAGCAGTACTTC. This translates into CSARDSGRGEQYF.